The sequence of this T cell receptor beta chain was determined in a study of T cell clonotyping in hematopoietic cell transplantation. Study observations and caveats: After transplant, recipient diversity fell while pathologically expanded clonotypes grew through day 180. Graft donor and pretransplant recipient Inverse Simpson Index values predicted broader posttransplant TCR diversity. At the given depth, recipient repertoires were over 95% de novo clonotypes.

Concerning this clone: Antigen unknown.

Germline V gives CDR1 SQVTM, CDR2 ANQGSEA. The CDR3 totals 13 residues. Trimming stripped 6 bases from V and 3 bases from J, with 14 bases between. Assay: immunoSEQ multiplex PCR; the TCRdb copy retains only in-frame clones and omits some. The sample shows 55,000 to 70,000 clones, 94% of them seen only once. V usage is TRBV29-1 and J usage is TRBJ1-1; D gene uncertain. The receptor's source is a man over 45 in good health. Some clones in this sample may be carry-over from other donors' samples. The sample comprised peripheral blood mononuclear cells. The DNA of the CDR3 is TGCAGCGTAGATCTCGGGAGGCACACTGAAGCTTTCTTT. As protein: CSVDLGRHTEAFF.